This T cell receptor beta chain was sequenced during a study of blood T cell repertoires in COVID-19. Sequencing used immunoSEQ multiplex PCR; TCRdb keeps in-frame clones, though not all of them. This sample yields around 90,000 clones, of which approximately 80% are seen a single time; 10% to 15% belongs to the top ten. The CDR3 loop spans 16 amino acids. The V and J ends lost 4 bases and 1 base respectively, with 16 bases between them. The germline CDR1 and CDR2 sequences are SGHVS and FQNEAQ. The sequenced sample was peripheral blood. This chain joins TRBV7-8 and TRBJ2-5; D is possibly TRBD1 (5 bases). The TCR was taken from a woman aged 65 to 85 with active or convalescent COVID-19. CDR3 DNA sequence: TGTGCCAGCAGCTCCCTGACAGTAATCCTCCAAGAGACCCAGTACTTC. It specifies CASSSLTVILQETQYF.